This entry lists 22 T cell receptor beta chains sequenced from one sample in a study of T cell responses to AZD1222 COVID-19 vaccine. This table comes from immunoSEQ multiplex PCR, and its TCRdb copy is limited to in-frame clones, with some not included. The sample consists of over 200,000 clones, around 94% of them appearing once. The starting material was peripheral blood, obtained 28 days after the second dose of the MenACWY control vaccine. These TCRs come from an adult who received the MenACWY meningococcal vaccine as a control.

The rearrangement uses TRBV27 and TRBJ1-5; D possibly corresponds to TRBD1 (5 bases). This CDR3 contains 13 residues. The V end was cut by 6 bases, the J end by 7 bases, with 13 bases between. Per germline, CDR1 MNHEY and CDR2 SMNVEV (reference sequence). CDR3 region: CASSPGKGQPQHF. The CDR3 bases are TGTGCCAGCAGCCCAGGGAAAGGACAGCCCCAGCATTTT.

This clone was seen once. This sequence joins TRBV28 and TRBJ2-1; no clear D gene. CDR3 length: 14 amino acids. Germline lookup yields CDR1 MDHEN and CDR2 SYDVKM. V lost 5 bases to trimming and J lost 1 base, with 9 bases between them. CDR3 nucleotides: TGTGCCAGCAGTCCCACTGGGTCCTACAATGAGCAGTTCTTC. Its protein is CASSPTGSYNEQFF.

This clone was counted a single time. This chain joins TRBV5-8 and TRBJ1-5; D unresolved. Germline values: CDR1 SGHTS, CDR2 YDEGEE. This CDR3 contains 12 residues. Trimming stripped 1 base from V and 7 bases from J, with 6 bases between. Written as DNA, the CDR3 is TGTGCCAGCAGCTTGATTTACCAGCCCCAGCATTTT. It is translated as CASSLIYQPQHF.

J is TRBJ1-5 and V is TRBV9, with TRBD1 matching 9 bases. The CDR3 consists of 15 residues. The V gene end was trimmed by 0 bases and the J gene end by 4 bases; junction bases not matched to a gene: 2. CDR1 and CDR2 (germline): SGDLS, YYNGEE. The CDR3 sequence: CASSVGQGVNQPQHF. DNA of the CDR3: TGTGCCAGCAGCGTAGGACAGGGGGTTAATCAGCCCCAGCATTTT.

CDR3 sequence (DNA): TGTGCCAGCACCTTACGGGGGTTAGAGTCCTACGAGCAGTACTTC. Translating gives CASTLRGLESYEQYF. The chain recombines TRBV28 with TRBJ2-7; perhaps TRBD2 as D (6 bases). Germline V CDR1 and CDR2: MDHEN, SYDVKM. The ends were cut back, 7 bases at V and 1 base at J, with 17 bases in the middle. The CDR3 totals 15 residues.

The J gene is TRBJ1-4, the V gene TRBV2; 10 bases match TRBD1. CDR1 SNHLY and CDR2 FYNNEI come from the germline V gene. The CDR3 covers 15 residues. The V and J ends lost 7 bases and 7 bases, in that order; junction bases with no gene match: 9. The CDR3 loop is CASTTTGTGVEKLFF. In DNA, the CDR3 is TGTGCCAGCACTACTACCGGGACAGGGGTTGAAAAACTGTTTTTT.

This chain uses TRBV30 with TRBJ1-1; weak D call: TRBD1 (5 bases). V lost 1 base and J 0 bases, leaving 6 bases between the germline ends. The CDR3 spans 13 residues. Germline assignment: CDR1 GTSNPN and CDR2 SVGIG (reference sequence). In DNA, the CDR3 is TGTGCCTGGAGTGGCAGGGTGAACACTGAAGCTTTCTTT. Amino acid sequence: CAWSGRVNTEAFF.

A note on this clone: Its ends do not fully match the called genes, so a read error is possible. V and J are TRBV12-3 or TRBV12-4 and TRBJ1-1, with 9 nucleotides matching TRBD1. The CDR3 consists of 13 residues. Written as DNA, the CDR3 is TGTGCCAGCAGGGGACAGGGCAACAATGAAGCTTTCTTT. Translation: CASRGQGNNEAFF.

The J gene is TRBJ2-7, the V gene TRBV29-1; D is unclear. The CDR3 has 13 residues. Germline CDR1 reads SQVTM; CDR2 reads ANQGSEA. V was trimmed by 4 bases and J by 4 bases, leaving 14 bases between them. The CDR3 DNA follows: TGCAGCGTTGGGGTGGGTATGGGGTACGAGCAGTACTTC. This encodes CSVGVGMGYEQYF.

V usage is TRBV3-1 (or the pseudogene TRBV3-2) and J usage is TRBJ1-2; D is uncertain. The V end lost 4 bases, the J end lost 0 bases, and 12 bases lay between the germline ends. The CDR3 spans 15 residues. CDR1 LGHDT and CDR2 YNNKEL come from the germline V gene (reference sequence). The CDR3 DNA follows: TGTGCCAGCAGCCGAGAGAGGGCAGCTAACTATGGCTACACCTTC. Its translation: CASSRERAANYGYTF.

The V call is TRBV6-1, the J call TRBJ2-5; 11 bases map to TRBD2. Per germline, CDR1 MNHNS and CDR2 SASEGT. Trimming cost V 2 bases and J 5 bases; bases outside gene matches: 7. The CDR3 sequence is 16 residues long. In nucleotides, the CDR3 is TGTGCCAGCAGTGAAAGGCTAGCGGGGGGCCTTGAGACCCAGTACTTC. It translates to CASSERLAGGLETQYF.

The V and J genes are TRBV11-2 and TRBJ2-7; possibly TRBD1 or TRBD2 for D (5 bases each). V shed 5 bases and J shed 4 bases, with 18 bases lying between them. The germline V gene encodes CDR1 SGHAT and CDR2 FQNNGV. There are 15 residues in the CDR3. This CDR3 is CASSLTGTNLYEQYF. Written as DNA, the CDR3 is TGTGCCAGCAGCCTGACCGGGACGAACCTTTACGAGCAGTACTTC. The full variable domain, completed using reference TRBV11-2 and TRBJ2-7, is EAGVAQSPRYKIIEKRQSVAFWCNPISGHATLYWYQQILGQGPKLLIQFQNNGVVDDSQLPKDRFSAERLKGVDSTLKIQPAKLEDSAVYLCASSLTGTNLYEQYFGPGTRLTVT.

This rearrangement joins TRBV5-1 to TRBJ2-7; 11 nucleotides line up with TRBD2. Germline-derived CDR1 and CDR2 are SGHRS and YFSETQ. Germline trimming cut 3 bases from V and 1 base from J; bases unmatched to any gene: 3. The CDR3 consists of 15 residues. CDR3 sequence: CASSSSGRTSYEQYF. The CDR3 DNA reads as TGCGCCAGCAGCTCTAGCGGGAGGACATCCTACGAGCAGTACTTC.

V usage is TRBV6-5 and J usage is TRBJ2-1; TRBD2 matches at 8 bases. CDR1 and CDR2 from the germline V gene are MNHEY and SVGAGI. The CDR3 has 14 amino acids. The ends lost 6 bases at V and 8 bases at J; junction bases unmatched: 9. CDR3 nucleotide sequence: TGTGCCAGCAGACGCGGACTAGCTGGTTATGAGCAGTTCTTC. Translation gives CASRRGLAGYEQFF.

The chain joins TRBV3-1 (or the pseudogene TRBV3-2) to TRBJ2-2, with 7 bases lining up with TRBD1. V lost 0 bases to trimming and J lost 6 bases; unmatched junction nucleotides: 7. CDR1 is LGHDT, CDR2 YNNKEL, per germline (reference sequence). The CDR3 has 16 amino acids. DNA for the CDR3: TGTGCCAGCAGCCAAGAGAGGGACAGCCTTGCCGGGGAGCTGTTTTTT. Protein product: CASSQERDSLAGELFF.

The rearrangement uses TRBV27 and TRBJ2-7; D call uncertain. V gave up 2 bases and J gave up 0 bases, with 5 bases separating them. CDR1 is MNHEY, CDR2 SMNVEV, per germline (reference sequence). The CDR3 is made up of 13 amino acids. The CDR3: CASSLIGSYEQYF. DNA of the CDR3: TGTGCCAGCAGTTTAATCGGCTCCTACGAGCAGTACTTC.

The chain carries TRBV28 and TRBJ2-7; 11 nucleotides align to TRBD2. Germline-derived CDR1 and CDR2 are MDHEN and SYDVKM. The CDR3 length is 14 residues. The V segment lost 5 bases and the J segment 4 bases; nucleotides outside the gene matches: 4. Here the CDR3 DNA reads TGTGCCAGCAGTGAACTAGCGGGGGTTTACGAGCAGTACTTC. Its protein is CASSELAGVYEQYF. Drawing the rest from reference TRBV28 and TRBJ2-7, the complete variable domain is DVKVTQSSRYLVKRTGEKVFLECVQDMDHENMFWYRQDPGLGLRLIYFSYDVKMKEKGDIPEGYSVSREKKERFSLILESASTNQTSMYLCASSELAGVYEQYFGPGTRLTVT.

The chain combines TRBV7-9 with TRBJ2-3, with TRBD2 identical over 13 bases. The ends lost 5 bases at V and 1 base at J; junction bases unmatched: 3. The CDR3 is 16 residues long. Germline values: CDR1 SEHNR, CDR2 FQNEAQ (reference sequence). As DNA, the CDR3 is TGTGCCAGCAGCGCCGGACTAGCGGGGGGCACAGATACGCAGTATTTT. Its translation is CASSAGLAGGTDTQYF.

This chain joins TRBV28 and TRBJ1-4, with TRBD1 as a possible D gene (5 bases). The germline V gene encodes CDR1 MDHEN and CDR2 SYDVKM. Trimming removed 3 bases at V and 0 bases at J, with 17 bases between. This CDR3 is built from 18 residues. As DNA, the CDR3 is TGTGCCAGCAGTTTCCTTTTGGGGCGGCGAGCAACTAATGAAAAACTGTTTTTT. Its translation is CASSFLLGRRATNEKLFF.

This clone occurred once. The CDR3 here is CASRREENTEAFF. DNA of the CDR3: TGTGCCAGCAGAAGGGAAGAGAACACTGAAGCTTTCTTT. This chain connects TRBV6-4 to TRBJ1-1; the D is unclear. Trimming cost V 6 bases and J 1 base, with 9 bases left between them. Germline CDR1 and CDR2: MRHNA and SNTAGT. There are 13 residues in the CDR3.

This rearrangement joins TRBV2 to TRBJ1-5, with D possibly TRBD1 on 5 matching bases. From germline, CDR1 is SNHLY and CDR2 FYNNEI. The ends were cut back, 1 base at V and 4 bases at J, with 11 bases in the middle. The CDR3 extends over 15 amino acids. CDR3 in amino acids: CASSEGEGFNQPQHF. The CDR3 DNA reads as TGTGCCAGCAGTGAAGGGGAGGGGTTTAATCAGCCCCAGCATTTT.

V usage is TRBV7-2 and J usage is TRBJ1-1; maybe TRBD1 (6 bases). There are 16 residues in the CDR3. Germline V gives CDR1 SGHTA, CDR2 FQGNSA. The V end lost 2 bases, the J end lost 6 bases, and 19 bases lay between the germline ends. CDR3: CASSLQMGGPHAEAFF. The DNA of the CDR3 is TGTGCCAGCAGCTTACAGATGGGGGGGCCCCACGCTGAAGCTTTCTTT.